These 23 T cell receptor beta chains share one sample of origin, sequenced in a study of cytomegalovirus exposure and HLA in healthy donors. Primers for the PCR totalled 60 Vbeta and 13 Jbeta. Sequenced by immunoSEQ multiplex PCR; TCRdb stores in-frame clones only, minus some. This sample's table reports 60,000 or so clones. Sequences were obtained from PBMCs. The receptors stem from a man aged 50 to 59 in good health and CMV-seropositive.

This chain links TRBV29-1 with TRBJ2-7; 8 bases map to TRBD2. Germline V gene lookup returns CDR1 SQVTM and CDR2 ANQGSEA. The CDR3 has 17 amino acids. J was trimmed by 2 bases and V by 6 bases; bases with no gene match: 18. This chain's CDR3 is CSVWGGGIAGFTYEQYF. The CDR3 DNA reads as TGCAGCGTGTGGGGGGGAGGGATAGCGGGGTTTACCTACGAGCAGTACTTC.

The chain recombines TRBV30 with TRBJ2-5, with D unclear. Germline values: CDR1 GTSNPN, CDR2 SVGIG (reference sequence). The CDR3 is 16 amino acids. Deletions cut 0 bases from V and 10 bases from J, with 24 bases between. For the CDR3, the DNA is TGTGCCTGGAGTGTACTGGGTAGTTCCCGCGGAGATATCCAGTACTTC. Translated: CAWSVLGSSRGDIQYF.

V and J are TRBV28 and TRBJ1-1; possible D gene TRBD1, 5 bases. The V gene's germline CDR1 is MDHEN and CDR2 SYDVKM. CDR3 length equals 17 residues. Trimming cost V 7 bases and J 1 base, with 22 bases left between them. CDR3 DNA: TGTGCCAGCACCTTGGTAAGCGGGGCCAAGAGGAACACTGAAGCTTTCTTT. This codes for CASTLVSGAKRNTEAFF.

The DNA for the CDR3 is TGTGCCAGCTGCGTAACTAGTCTCGGCTACGAGCAGTACTTC. As protein: CASCVTSLGYEQYF. V usage is TRBV28 and J usage is TRBJ2-7, with a tentative D call TRBD2 (5 bases). This CDR3 contains 14 residues. Looked up from germline, CDR1 is MDHEN and CDR2 is SYDVKM. Trimming left V 8 bases short and J 3 bases short, with 17 bases between.

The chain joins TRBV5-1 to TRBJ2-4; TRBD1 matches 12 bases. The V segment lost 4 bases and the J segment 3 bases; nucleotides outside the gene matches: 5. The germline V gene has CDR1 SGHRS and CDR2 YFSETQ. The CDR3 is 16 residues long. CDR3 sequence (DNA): TGCGCCAGCAGCGGGACAGGGGGCGCAGGCAAAAACATTCAGTACTTC. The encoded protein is CASSGTGGAGKNIQYF.

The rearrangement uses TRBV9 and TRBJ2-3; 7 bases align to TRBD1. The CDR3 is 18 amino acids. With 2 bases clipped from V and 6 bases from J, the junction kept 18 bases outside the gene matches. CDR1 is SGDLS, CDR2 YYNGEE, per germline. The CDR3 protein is CASSVPGQPEEEVDTQYF. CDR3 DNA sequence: TGTGCCAGCAGCGTCCCGGGACAGCCCGAGGAGGAAGTGGATACGCAGTATTTT.

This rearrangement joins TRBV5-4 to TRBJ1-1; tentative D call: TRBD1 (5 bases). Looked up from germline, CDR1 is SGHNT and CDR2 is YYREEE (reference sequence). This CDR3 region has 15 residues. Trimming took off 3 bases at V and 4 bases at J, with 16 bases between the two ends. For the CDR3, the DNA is TGTGCCAGCAGCTCACACTGGGGCGGGGGCACTGAAGCTTTCTTT. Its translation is CASSSHWGGGTEAFF. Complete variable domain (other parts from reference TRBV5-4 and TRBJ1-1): ETGVTQSPTHLIKTRGQQVTLRCSSQSGHNTVSWYQQALGQGPQFIFQYYREEENGRGNFPPRFSGLQFPNYSSELNVNALELDDSALYLCASSSHWGGGTEAFFGQGTRLTVV.

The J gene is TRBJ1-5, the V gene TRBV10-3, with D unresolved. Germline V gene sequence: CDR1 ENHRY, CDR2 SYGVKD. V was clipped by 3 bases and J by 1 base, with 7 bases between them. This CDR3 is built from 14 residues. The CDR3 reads CAISEGGSNQPQHF. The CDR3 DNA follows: TGTGCCATCAGTGAAGGCGGAAGCAATCAGCCCCAGCATTTT.

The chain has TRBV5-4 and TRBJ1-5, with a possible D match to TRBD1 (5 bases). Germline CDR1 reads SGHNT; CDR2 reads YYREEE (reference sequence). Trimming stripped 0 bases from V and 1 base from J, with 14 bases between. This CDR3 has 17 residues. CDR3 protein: CASSLDGAGRSNQPQHF. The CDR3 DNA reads TGTGCCAGCAGCTTGGATGGGGCAGGGAGGAGCAATCAGCCCCAGCATTTT.

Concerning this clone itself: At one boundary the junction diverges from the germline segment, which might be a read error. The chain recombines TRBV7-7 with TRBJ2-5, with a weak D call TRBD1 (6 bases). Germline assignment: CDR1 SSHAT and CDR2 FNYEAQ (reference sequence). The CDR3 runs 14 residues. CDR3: CASSLFAGEETQYF. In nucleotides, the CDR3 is TGTGCTAGCAGCTTATTCGCAGGGGAAGAGACCCAGTACTTC.

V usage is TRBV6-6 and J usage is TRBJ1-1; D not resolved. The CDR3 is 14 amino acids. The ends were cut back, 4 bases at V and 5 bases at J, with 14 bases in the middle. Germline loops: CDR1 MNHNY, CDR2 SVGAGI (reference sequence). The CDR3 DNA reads TGTGCCAGCAGTTTTACTGCGCGGGAGACTGAAGCTTTCTTT. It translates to CASSFTARETEAFF.

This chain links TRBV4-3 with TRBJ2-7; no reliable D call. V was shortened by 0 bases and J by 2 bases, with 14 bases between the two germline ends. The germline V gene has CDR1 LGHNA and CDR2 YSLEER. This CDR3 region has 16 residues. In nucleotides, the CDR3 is TGCGCCAGCAGCCAAGAATGGGCAGGCGACACCTACGAGCAGTACTTC. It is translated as CASSQEWAGDTYEQYF.

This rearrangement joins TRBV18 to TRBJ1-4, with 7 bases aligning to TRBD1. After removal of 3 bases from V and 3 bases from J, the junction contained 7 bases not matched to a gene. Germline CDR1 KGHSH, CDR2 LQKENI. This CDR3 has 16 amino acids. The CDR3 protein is CASSPSRGLANEKLFF. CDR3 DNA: TGTGCCAGCTCACCCTCAAGGGGGCTTGCTAATGAAAAACTGTTTTTT. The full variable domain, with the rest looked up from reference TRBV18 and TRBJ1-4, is NAGVMQNPRHLVRRRGQEARLRCSPMKGHSHVYWYRQLPEEGLKFMVYLQKENIIDESGMPKERFSAEFPKEGPSILRIQQVVRGDSAAYFCASSPSRGLANEKLFFGSGTQLSVL.

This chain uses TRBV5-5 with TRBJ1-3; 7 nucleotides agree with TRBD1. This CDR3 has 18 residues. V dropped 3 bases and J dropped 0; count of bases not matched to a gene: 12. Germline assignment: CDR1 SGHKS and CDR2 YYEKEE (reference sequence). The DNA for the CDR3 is TGTGCCAGCAGCTCTTACCCCGGGACAGCGAGCTCTGGAAACACCATATATTTT. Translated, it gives CASSSYPGTASSGNTIYF.

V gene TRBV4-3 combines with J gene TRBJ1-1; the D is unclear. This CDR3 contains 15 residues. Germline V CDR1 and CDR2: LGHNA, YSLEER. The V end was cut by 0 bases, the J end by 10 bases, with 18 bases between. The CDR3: CASSQESQNLEGAFF. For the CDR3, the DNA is TGCGCCAGCAGCCAAGAGTCACAGAACTTGGAGGGAGCTTTCTTT.

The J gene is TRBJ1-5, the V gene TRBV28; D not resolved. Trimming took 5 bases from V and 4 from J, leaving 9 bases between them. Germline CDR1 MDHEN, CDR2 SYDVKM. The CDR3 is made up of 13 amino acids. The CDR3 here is CASSQLGNQPQHF. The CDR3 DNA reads TGTGCCAGCAGTCAACTCGGGAATCAGCCCCAGCATTTT.

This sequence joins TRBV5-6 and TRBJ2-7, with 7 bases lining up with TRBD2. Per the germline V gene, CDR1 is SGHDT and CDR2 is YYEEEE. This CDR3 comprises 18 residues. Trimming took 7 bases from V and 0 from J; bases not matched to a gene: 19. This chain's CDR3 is CASSGRWTARDFSYEQYF. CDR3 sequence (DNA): TGTGCCAGCTCCGGGAGGTGGACGGCGAGGGACTTCTCCTACGAGCAGTACTTC.

CDR3: CASSFGDRAYNEQFF. The DNA for the CDR3 is TGTGCCAGCAGCTTTGGAGACAGGGCCTACAATGAGCAGTTCTTC. The chain has TRBV7-9 and TRBJ2-1, with 7 bases aligning to TRBD1. This CDR3 comprises 15 residues. Trimming at V came to 3 bases and at J to 2 bases, leaving 4 bases not matched to a gene. CDR1 and CDR2 from the germline V gene are SEHNR and FQNEAQ (reference sequence).

The DNA for the CDR3 is TGTGCCAGCAGCTTCCGCGGGGGGGCCTCCTACGAGCAGTACTTC. This encodes CASSFRGGASYEQYF. The V gene is TRBV7-2, the J gene TRBJ2-7, with 9 bases aligning to TRBD2. The V and J ends lost 3 bases and 0 bases, in that order; junction bases with no gene match: 3. The CDR3 totals 15 residues. From germline, CDR1 is SGHTA and CDR2 FQGNSA. Full variable domain (outside the CDR3, taken from reference TRBV7-2 and TRBJ2-7): GAGVSQSPSNKVTEKGKDVELRCDPISGHTALYWYRQSLGQGLEFLIYFQGNSAPDKSGLPSDRFSAERTGGSVSTLTIQRTQQEDSAVYLCASSFRGGASYEQYFGPGTRLTVT.

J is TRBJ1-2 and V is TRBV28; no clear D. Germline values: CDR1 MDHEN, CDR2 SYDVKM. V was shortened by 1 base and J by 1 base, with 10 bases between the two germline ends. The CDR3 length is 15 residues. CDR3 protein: CASSLSYGVNYGYTF. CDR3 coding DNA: TGTGCCAGCAGTTTATCATACGGAGTTAACTATGGCTACACCTTC.

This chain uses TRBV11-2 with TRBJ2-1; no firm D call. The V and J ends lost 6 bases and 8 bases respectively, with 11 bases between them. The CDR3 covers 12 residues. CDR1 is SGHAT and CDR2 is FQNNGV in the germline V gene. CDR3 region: CASRNRRDEQFF. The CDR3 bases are TGTGCCAGCAGGAACCGCCGGGATGAGCAGTTCTTC.

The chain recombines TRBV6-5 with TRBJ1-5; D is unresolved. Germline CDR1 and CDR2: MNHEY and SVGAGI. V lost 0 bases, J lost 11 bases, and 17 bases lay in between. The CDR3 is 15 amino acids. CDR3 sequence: CASSYSRSPLRSQHF. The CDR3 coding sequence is TGTGCCAGCAGTTACTCGAGGAGTCCGCTGAGGTCCCAGCATTTT.

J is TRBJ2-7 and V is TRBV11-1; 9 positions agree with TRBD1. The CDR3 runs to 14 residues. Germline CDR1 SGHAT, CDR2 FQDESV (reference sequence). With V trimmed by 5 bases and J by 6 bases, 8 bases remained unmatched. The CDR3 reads CASSLDRGRFEQYF. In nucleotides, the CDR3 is TGTGCCAGCAGCCTCGACAGGGGGAGGTTCGAGCAGTACTTC.